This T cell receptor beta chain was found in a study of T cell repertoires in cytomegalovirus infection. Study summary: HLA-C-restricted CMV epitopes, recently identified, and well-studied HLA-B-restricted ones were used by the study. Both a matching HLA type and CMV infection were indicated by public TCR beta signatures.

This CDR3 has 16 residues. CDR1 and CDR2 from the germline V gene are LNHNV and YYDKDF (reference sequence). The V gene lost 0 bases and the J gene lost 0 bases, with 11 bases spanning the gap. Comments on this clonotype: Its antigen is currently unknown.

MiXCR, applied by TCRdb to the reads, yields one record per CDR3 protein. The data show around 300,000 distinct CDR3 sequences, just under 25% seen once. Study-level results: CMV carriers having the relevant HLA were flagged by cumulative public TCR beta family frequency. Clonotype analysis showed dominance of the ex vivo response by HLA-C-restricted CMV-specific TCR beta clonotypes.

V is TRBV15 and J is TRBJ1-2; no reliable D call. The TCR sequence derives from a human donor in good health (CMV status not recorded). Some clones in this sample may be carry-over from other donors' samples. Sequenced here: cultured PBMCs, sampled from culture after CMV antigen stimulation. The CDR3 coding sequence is TGTGCCACCAGCAGAGATCTCGGCGGCGCTAACTATGGCTACACCTTC. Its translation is CATSRDLGGANYGYTF. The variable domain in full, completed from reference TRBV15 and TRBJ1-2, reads DAMVIQNPRYQVTQFGKPVTLSCSQTLNHNVMYWYQQKSSQAPKLLFHYYDKDFNNEADTPDNFQSRRPNTSFCFLDIRSPGLGDTAMYLCATSRDLGGANYGYTFGSGTRLTVV.